A single sample is the source of the 11 T cell receptor beta chains below, sequenced in a study of kidney transplant recipient with SARS-CoV-2 infection. Each CDR3 protein is one row after TCRdb ran MiXCR on the reads. The sample carries 200,000 to 300,000 distinct CDR3 sequences, under 30% recorded once. Specimen: a blood sample, collected at baseline and on day 111 from a kidney transplant recipient. The source of these receptors is a male patient between 25 and 39 years old who had COVID-19 and was a kidney transplant recipient. Some of the T cells might come from the graft donor.

In regard to this clonotype: This may be a read error: a much more frequent sequence differs by one nucleotide. The rearrangement uses TRBV20-1 and TRBJ1-1; unclear D gene. The CDR3 sequence is 12 residues long. From germline, CDR1 is DFQATT and CDR2 SNEGSKA (reference sequence). The CDR3 region has the DNA TGCAGACCGGCCTCGGCGAACACTGAAGCTTTCTTT. Protein product: CRPASANTEAFF.

There are many counts of this clonotype. The rearrangement joins TRBV6-5 to TRBJ2-2; D is uncertain. The CDR3 has 12 residues. Germline CDR1 reads MNHEY; CDR2 reads SVGAGI. With 6 bases removed from V and 9 bases from J, the gap between germline ends came to 11 bases. CDR3 nucleotides: TGTGCCAGCAGGGGATCCGCCTGGGAGCTGTTTTTT. Translation gives CASRGSAWELFF.

This clonotype was observed at least ten times. The genes are TRBV7-2 and TRBJ1-4, with TRBD1 matching over 8 bases. J was trimmed by 5 bases and V by 1 base; bases with no gene match: 9. The CDR3 consists of 17 residues. From germline, CDR1 is SGHTA and CDR2 FQGNSA. DNA for the CDR3: TGTGCCAGCAGCTTAGTTCCCCCAGGGGGCGGAAATGAAAAACTGTTTTTT. This codes for CASSLVPPGGGNEKLFF.

This clonotype was observed at least ten times. The V call is TRBV6-5, the J call TRBJ2-3, with D perhaps TRBD2 (7 bases). The CDR3 loop spans 14 amino acids. Deletions cut 2 bases from V and 3 bases from J, with 9 bases between. Germline CDR1 and CDR2: MNHEY and SVGAGI. In nucleotides, the CDR3 is TGTGCCAGCAGTTACGGGAGGGGGACAGATACGCAGTATTTT. Amino acid sequence: CASSYGRGTDTQYF.

To note about this clonotype: This may be a read error, as it is one base from a much larger clone. The chain employs TRBV6-6 and TRBJ1-1; TRBD1 matches at 9 bases. Germline V CDR1 and CDR2: MNHNY, SVGAGI (reference sequence). The CDR3 is made up of 16 amino acids. Trimming took 7 bases from V and 5 from J; bases not matched to a gene: 14. This chain's CDR3 is CASTPTGDRAGTEAFF. CDR3 coding DNA: TGTGCCAGCACCCCCACTGGGGACAGGGCGGGGACTGAAGCTTTCTTT.

Ten or more counts support this clonotype. The genes are TRBV9 and TRBJ1-2; D is uncertain. The V gene lost 8 bases and the J gene lost 4 bases, with 24 bases spanning the gap. This CDR3 region has 16 residues. Per germline, CDR1 SGDLS and CDR2 YYNGEE. CDR3: CASTTRYSRKTYGYTF. In nucleotides, the CDR3 is TGTGCCAGTACCACAAGGTACTCAAGAAAGACCTATGGCTACACCTTC.

A remark on this clonotype: A much more abundant neighbour one base away suggests this may be a read error. No conserved phenylalanine or tryptophan is present at the end of the CDR3, so a read error is the likely explanation. The rearrangement uses TRBV6-5 and TRBJ2-5; no definite D call. Germline V CDR1 and CDR2: MNHEY, SVGAGI. V was cut by 5 bases and J by 5 bases, with 21 bases left in between. This CDR3 region has 16 residues. DNA for the CDR3: TGTGCCAGCAGTGCTAACGGGTTGCCTGAAGGGGAGACCCAGTACCTC. This gives the protein CASSANGLPEGETQYL.

This clonotype was seen repeatedly, ten times or more. V usage is TRBV11-2 and J usage is TRBJ2-2; 9 nucleotides line up with TRBD2. The CDR3 spans 19 residues. V lost 5 bases and J lost 2; bases outside the gene matches: 15. Germline V CDR1 and CDR2: SGHAT, FQNNGV. Written as DNA, the CDR3 is TGTGCCAGCAGCCGCCTTTTGTGGAGCGGGGGGCCCAACACCGGGGAGCTGTTTTTT. Amino acids: CASSRLLWSGGPNTGELFF.

Comments on this clonotype: One base away lies a much larger clone, so this may be a sequencing read error. The rearrangement links TRBV7-4 to TRBJ1-2; D gene ambiguous. Per the germline V gene, CDR1 is SGHVT and CDR2 is SQSDAQ. The CDR3 consists of 17 residues. The CDR3 DNA reads as TGTGCCAGCAGCATCTATGCTTCAGCTCGAAAGACCTATGGCTACGCCTTC. This gives the protein CASSIYASARKTYGYAF.

Remarks on this clonotype: Possible read error: a much larger clone is one base away. This chain uses TRBV7-8 with TRBJ1-6; D may be TRBD1 (5 bases). The CDR3 contains 14 residues. Germline CDR1 is SGHVS and CDR2 is FQNEAQ. The CDR3 DNA reads TGTACCAGCAGCCTGGGGACCCTTAATTCACCCCTCCACTTT. It encodes CTSSLGTLNSPLHF. The full variable domain, completed using reference TRBV7-8 and TRBJ1-6, is GAGVSQSPRYKVAKRGQDVALRCDPISGHVSLFWYQQALGQGPEFLTYFQNEAQLDKSGLPSDRFFAERPEGSVSTLKIQRTQQEDSAVYLCTSSLGTLNSPLHFGNGTRLTVT.

About this clonotype: A much larger clone differs from this one at a single base, so this may be a read error. This chain links TRBV3-2 with TRBJ1-6; the table names TRBD1, a call not compared with the DNA. TRBV3-2 is a pseudogene segment. The CDR3 is made up of 14 amino acids. The CDR3 region is CASTGDGRVSPPHF. CDR3 coding DNA: TGTGCCAGCACCGGTGACGGCAGGGTCTCACCCCCCCACTTT.